Reported below is one T cell receptor (beta chain). Its binding antigen is unknown. No much larger clone exists at a distance of one base, and base qualities are not known. The ViraFEST assay stimulated PBMC with viral peptide pools and then used TCR sequencing to identify antigen-specific CD4+ T cell clonotypes by expansion. After less than 13 days of culture, CD4+ T cells were isolated with the EasySep CD4+ T cell isolation kit. Participants received two doses of either the BNT162b2 or the mRNA-1273 mRNA SARS-CoV-2 vaccine. Healthy vaccine recipients had no prior SARS-CoV-2 infection, confirmed by negative nucleocapsid antibodies before and after vaccination. A few million PBMC per well were cultured with approximately 10 ug/ml peptides in IMDM containing about 5% human AB serum, about 9.7 IU/ml IL-2 and gentamicin. On days 3 and 7, half of the culture medium was replaced with fresh IL-2-containing medium. Unless otherwise noted, each peptide stimulation condition was cultured in triplicate wells. PBMC were separated from whole blood using Ficoll-Paque Plus gradient centrifugation and were then either cryopreserved at -140C or used fresh. The spike proteins of SARS-CoV-2 and of the common cold coronaviruses HCoV-NL63, HCoV-OC43 and HCoV-229E were spanned by overlapping peptide pools. The QIAamp micro DNA kit was used to extract genomic DNA from the cultured CD4+ T cells.

Library method: the immunoSEQ multiplex PCR assay. TCR beta CDR3 sequencing was performed on DNA from the cultured, isolated CD4+ T cells. The paper's data handling went like this. The analysis removed non-productive TCR sequences, trimmed reads to the CDR3 region, and retained only CDR3s that were 7 or more amino acids long. The MANAFEST web app was used to identify antigen-specific clonotypes by comparing expansion in peptide wells with expansion in reference cultures. Positive clones required FDR<0.05 expansion versus reference and all other wells, odds ratio above 5, and frequency above 0.1% in two replicate wells. A clonotype was called cross-reactive if it was significantly expanded both in SARS-CoV-2 spike wells and in at least one common cold coronavirus spike condition. CDR3 similarity was assessed by Levenshtein distance with the stringdist R package, and unrooted trees were built with ape in R 3.6.1. What TCRdb holds here is the immuneACCESS table cut down to in-frame rearrangements. Part of the clones is not present; checked against another copy, under half of the missing clones reflect an unresolved V gene, and the others are unexplained. V, J and clone size are those of that table, while D and trimming were read from the DNA. The sample table contains tens of thousands of clones; only one count was recorded for around 73% of them. The ten largest clones add up to around 1.2% of the sample.

The data stem from a study of vaccination effects on CD4 cells after COVID-19 (dated by TCRdb to between 2021 and 2023). Some background on the complete study: Across the study, the median time from the second dose to post-vaccine sampling was 72 days (range 14 to 241). In both COVID-19 convalescent patients and infection-naive vaccine recipients, the study compared SARS-CoV-2 spike-specific CD4+ TCR repertoires from before mRNA vaccination with those from after it. A total of 9 to 11 COVID-19 convalescent patients and a handful of SARS-CoV-2-naive healthy vaccine recipients were included in the full study. Cultures from other donors in the study were sequenced using the Oncomine TCR Beta short-read assay on an Illumina iSeq 100.

The CDR3, cysteine through phenylalanine, is 15 amino acids long. Only the CDR3 part of the read is kept: 45 bases, read in frame from the first base. Per the germline V gene, SNHLY is the CDR1 and FYNNEI is the CDR2. V loses 7 bases of germline sequence and J loses 7 bases, and the interval between the two ends is 22 bases. What the study reported, not specific to this receptor: Marked clonal contraction was observed in both infection-induced and vaccine-induced clones at late post-vaccination timepoints, consistent with waning T cell responses. The study was limited by a small number of convalescent patients and lacked early post-infection timepoints. In healthy vaccine recipients, vaccine-induced clones were almost all SARS-CoV-2 mono-reactive, with only 1 of 255 being cross-reactive with common cold coronaviruses.

The chain joins TRBV2 to TRBJ1-2; the best D guess is TRBD1, with 6 bases matching. This TCR was recovered from a human donor who received a COVID-19 vaccine. The source material was CD4+ T cells from PBMCs cultured with HCoV-229E spike peptides, sampled after COVID-19 vaccination. Explained via the paper, the cell subset or site label denotes: HCoV-229E spike overlapping peptide pool stimulation. At the DNA level, the sequence is TGTGCCAGCACCAGTCGCGAGGGGGGCGTTGGTGGCTACACCTTC. This encodes CASTSREGGVGGYTF.